The 32 T cell receptor beta chains in this list originate from one sample, sequenced in a study of T cells after yellow fever vaccination. Using its own MiXCR run on the 5' RACE reads, TCRdb lists one record per CDR3 protein. The repertoire has 99,000 or so distinct CDR3 sequences, 5.8% of them found once; the top ten carry just over 40%. Material: CD8+ T cells sorted from PBMCs, obtained 10 days after the yellow fever booster vaccination. Receptors originate from a man between 18 and 35 years old who received the YFV17D yellow fever vaccine.

The genes are TRBV5-1 and TRBJ1-1; TRBD1 agrees at 8 bases. Per the germline V gene, CDR1 is SGHRS and CDR2 is YFSETQ. The trim removed 4 bases at V and 1 base at J, leaving 6 bases unmatched. The CDR3 loop spans 15 amino acids. CDR3 loop: CASSLRTGKNTEAFF. The CDR3 DNA sequence: TGCGCCAGCAGCCTACGGACAGGGAAGAACACTGAAGCTTTCTTT. Full variable domain (missing parts from reference TRBV5-1 and TRBJ1-1): KAGVTQTPRYLIKTRGQQVTLSCSPISGHRSVSWYQQTPGQGLQFLFEYFSETQRNKGNFPGRFSGRQFSNSRSEMNVSTLELGDSALYLCASSLRTGKNTEAFFGQGTRLTVV.

Note on this clonotype: The CDR3 end shows no conserved phenylalanine or tryptophan, and so a read error is likely. The limits of the CDR3 on the DNA are not certain, so only TCRdb's listed CDR3 is given. The V gene is TRBV4-1, the J gene TRBJ1-5. The CDR3 region is 10 residues in length, termini included. The germline CDR1 and CDR2 sequences are MGHRA and YSYEKL. The CDR3: CASSQEEGSL.

This clonotype occurred a few times. The chain couples TRBV20-1 to TRBJ1-6; maybe TRBD1 (6 bases). Trimming removed 0 bases from V and 4 bases from J, with 13 bases in between. The CDR3 consists of 16 residues. The germline CDR1 and CDR2 sequences are DFQATT and SNEGSKA (reference sequence). The CDR3 reads CSARDRNRAYNSPLHF. In DNA, the CDR3 is TGCAGTGCTAGAGATCGAAACAGGGCTTATAATTCACCCCTCCACTTT.

The chain recombines TRBV20-1 with TRBJ2-1, with D possibly TRBD1 on 5 matching bases. Looked up from germline, CDR1 is DFQATT and CDR2 is SNEGSKA (reference sequence). V lost 6 bases, J lost 4 bases, and 13 bases lay in between. This CDR3 region has 13 residues. CDR3 bases: TGCAGTGCGCACGTTACAGGATACAATGAGCAGTTCTTC. Translating gives CSAHVTGYNEQFF.

The rearrangement links TRBV5-6 to TRBJ2-2; D remains unclear. V dropped 3 bases and J dropped 4 bases, with 10 bases sitting between them. CDR3 length: 14 residues. Germline V gene data show CDR1 as SGHDT and CDR2 as YYEEEE. The chain's CDR3 is CASSSYLGTGELFF. CDR3 sequence (DNA): TGTGCCAGCAGCTCCTACTTGGGCACCGGGGAGCTGTTTTTT.

This clonotype was seen many times. J is TRBJ2-3 and V is TRBV4-2; D perhaps matches TRBD2 (7 bases). Germline V gives CDR1 LGHNA, CDR2 YNFKEQ. V lost 6 bases and J lost 5, with 15 bases in between. This CDR3 is built from 14 residues. The CDR3 loop is CASREGGAGDTQYF. The CDR3, as DNA: TGTGCCAGCAGGGAGGGGGGGGCCGGAGATACGCAGTATTTT.

The V and J genes are TRBV13 and TRBJ2-2; 9 bases fit TRBD1. The germline CDR1 and CDR2 sequences are PRHDT and FYEKMQ (reference sequence). The V segment lost 3 bases and the J segment 4 bases; nucleotides outside the gene matches: 9. The CDR3 loop spans 17 amino acids. CDR3 nucleotide sequence: TGTGCCAGCAGCTTGGGACAGGGCTCTCGTGTCACCGGGGAGCTGTTTTTT. It translates to CASSLGQGSRVTGELFF.

The rearrangement joins TRBV19 to TRBJ2-1; D could derive from TRBD1 or TRBD2 (5 bases each). CDR1 and CDR2 from the germline V gene are LNHDA and SQIVND (reference sequence). V was clipped by 8 bases and J by 4 bases, with 15 bases between them. The CDR3 is made up of 14 amino acids. CDR3 region: CASSTGTPYNEQFF. In DNA, the CDR3 is TGTGCCAGTTCTACCGGGACGCCGTACAATGAGCAGTTCTTC.

The table lists this clonotype with a few counts. The chain is built from TRBV7-2 and TRBJ2-7; TRBD2 is a possible D gene (5 bases). From germline, CDR1 is SGHTA and CDR2 FQGNSA. V lost 0 bases, J lost 4 bases, and 13 bases lay in between. The CDR3 is 15 residues long. CDR3 DNA: TGTGCCAGCAGCTTAGCGGCGGGTGGGTTATACGAGCAGTACGTC. This gives the protein CASSLAAGGLYEQYV.

In its sample, this clonotype was seen many times. This rearrangement joins TRBV29-1 to TRBJ2-1, with D maybe TRBD1 (5 bases). Deletions cut 2 bases from V and 7 bases from J, with 15 bases between. CDR1 is SQVTM, CDR2 ANQGSEA, per germline. The CDR3 runs 14 residues. This chain's CDR3 is CSVEMPSAGNEQFF. The CDR3 DNA sequence: TGCAGCGTTGAAATGCCGTCTGCAGGGAATGAGCAGTTCTTC.

This clonotype was seen repeatedly, ten times or more. V is TRBV4-3 and J is TRBJ2-1; TRBD2 agrees at 10 bases. Per germline, CDR1 LGHNA and CDR2 YSLEER. The J segment lost 8 bases and the V segment lost 0 bases, leaving 7 bases of the junction unmatched. The CDR3 loop spans 16 amino acids. The CDR3 here is CASSQELSGGYDEQFF. The CDR3, as DNA: TGCGCCAGCAGCCAAGAACTTAGCGGGGGGTACGATGAGCAGTTCTTC.

There are a few counts of this clonotype. The chain couples TRBV5-4 to TRBJ2-7; TRBD1 aligns across 9 bases. The ends lost 5 bases at V and 1 base at J; junction bases unmatched: 4. The CDR3 has 14 amino acids. Germline V gene data show CDR1 as SGHNT and CDR2 as YYREEE (reference sequence). CDR3 residues: CASSSTGGSYEQYV. The CDR3 nucleotides read TGTGCCAGCAGTTCGACAGGGGGATCCTACGAGCAGTACGTC.

The V call is TRBV5-1, the J call TRBJ2-2, with D perhaps matching TRBD2 (5 bases). The V gene lost 4 bases and the J gene lost 0 bases, with 16 bases spanning the gap. This CDR3 comprises 17 residues. The V gene's germline CDR1 is SGHRS and CDR2 YFSETQ. CDR3 sequence (DNA): TGCGCCAGCAGCATAGCCCGGACGGGGACGAACACCGGGGAGCTGTTTTTT. It translates to CASSIARTGTNTGELFF.

This clonotype was seen ten or more times. This chain connects TRBV25-1 to TRBJ2-1; D remains ambiguous. The CDR3 length is 11 residues. The germline V gene has CDR1 MGHDK and CDR2 SYGVNS. The V and J ends lost 4 bases and 6 bases respectively, with 4 bases between them. Here the CDR3 DNA reads TGTGCCAGCAGTGGGGCCAATGAGCAGTTCTTC. Residues: CASSGANEQFF.

This clonotype has a handful of counts. J is TRBJ2-1 and V is TRBV12-3 or TRBV12-4; no clear D gene. The CDR3 is made up of 15 amino acids. V shed 3 bases and J shed 3 bases, with 12 bases lying between them. The DNA for the CDR3 is TGTGCCAGCAGTTTGCCGGAAGCCCTCTACAATGAGCAGTTCTTC. Residues: CASSLPEALYNEQFF.

This clonotype was seen a handful of times. Here the CDR3 reads CAISEKGWYGYTF. CDR3 in DNA: TGTGCCATCAGTGAGAAGGGGTGGTATGGCTACACCTTC. The V gene is TRBV10-3, the J gene TRBJ1-2; D perhaps matches TRBD1 (5 bases). The germline V and J ends were trimmed by 2 bases and 5 bases, with 9 bases remaining between them. CDR1 is ENHRY and CDR2 is SYGVKD in the germline V gene. The CDR3 is 13 amino acids.

The sample holds a few counts of this clonotype. The V gene is TRBV5-1, the J gene TRBJ1-1; 9 bases are shared with TRBD1. Germline CDR1 SGHRS, CDR2 YFSETQ. V lost 7 bases, J lost 3 bases, and 7 bases stayed unmatched. The CDR3 extends over 14 amino acids. The CDR3 sequence is CASDPGQGYTEAFF. In DNA, the CDR3 is TGCGCCAGCGACCCAGGACAGGGGTACACTGAAGCTTTCTTT. Full variable domain (rest looked up from reference TRBV5-1 and TRBJ1-1): KAGVTQTPRYLIKTRGQQVTLSCSPISGHRSVSWYQQTPGQGLQFLFEYFSETQRNKGNFPGRFSGRQFSNSRSEMNVSTLELGDSALYLCASDPGQGYTEAFFGQGTRLTVV.

This clonotype was seen at least ten times. The chain joins TRBV14 to TRBJ2-7; D remains ambiguous. The CDR3 runs 13 residues. The V end lost 2 bases, the J end lost 3 bases, and 8 bases lay between the germline ends. The germline gives CDR1 SGHDN, CDR2 FVKESK. The CDR3 sequence is CASSQQFGYEQYV. CDR3 coding DNA: TGTGCCAGCAGCCAACAGTTTGGCTACGAGCAGTACGTC.

The table lists this clonotype with a few counts. The chain carries TRBV6-6 and TRBJ1-6; no reliable D call. CDR3 length: 14 amino acids. V lost 7 bases and J lost 0, with 7 bases in between. Germline V gene lookup returns CDR1 MNHNY and CDR2 SVGAGI (reference sequence). The CDR3 DNA reads as TGTGCCAGCACCGGGGACTCCTATAATTCACCCCTCCACTTT. Its translation is CASTGDSYNSPLHF.

This clonotype was counted only a few times. The V and J genes are TRBV28 and TRBJ2-6; 8 bases are shared with TRBD1. CDR3 length equals 20 residues. Germline CDR1 reads MDHEN; CDR2 reads SYDVKM. J lost 3 bases, V lost 6 bases, and 19 bases had no gene match. The CDR3 sequence is CASSPPTRRGPYVGANVLTF. In nucleotides, the CDR3 is TGTGCCAGCAGCCCTCCCACCCGCAGGGGGCCCTACGTTGGGGCCAACGTCCTGACTTTC.

The CDR3 region has the DNA TGTGCCAGCAGTTTGGGGACTAGCGGGGCAGATACGCAGTATTTT. Translating gives CASSLGTSGADTQYF. The V and J genes are TRBV27 and TRBJ2-3; TRBD2 matches 13 bases. Germline V gene lookup returns CDR1 MNHEY and CDR2 SMNVEV (reference sequence). V lost 3 bases to trimming and J lost 4 bases; unmatched junction nucleotides: 1. The CDR3 runs to 15 residues.

V gene TRBV23-1 combines with J gene TRBJ2-2; no reliable D call. TRBV23-1 is given ORF status, its function remaining uncertain. V was cut by 1 base and J by 5 bases, with 11 bases left in between. The CDR3 has 15 residues. CDR3 loop: CASSQFLWQTGELFF. The CDR3 DNA sequence: TGCGCCAGCAGTCAATTTTTGTGGCAGACCGGGGAGCTGTTTTTT.

This clonotype came up a few times. This sequence joins TRBV12-5 and TRBJ2-7; tentatively, D is TRBD1 (6 bases). Trimming removed 0 bases at V and 3 bases at J, with 15 bases between. Germline V gene data show CDR1 as LGHNT and CDR2 as FRNRAP. This CDR3 is built from 16 residues. The CDR3: CASGLVLGEGGYEQYF. CDR3 bases: TGTGCTAGTGGTTTGGTACTCGGGGAAGGGGGCTACGAGCAGTACTTC.

There are a few counts of this clonotype. The chain combines TRBV7-2 with TRBJ1-1, with unresolved D. Trimming took off 4 bases at V and 1 base at J, with 7 bases between the two ends. Germline V gives CDR1 SGHTA, CDR2 FQGNSA. CDR3 size: 13 residues. The CDR3, as DNA: TGTGCCAGCAGCTACTGGCGGAACACTGAAGCTTTCTTT. Residues: CASSYWRNTEAFF.

The V gene is TRBV5-1, the J gene TRBJ2-7, with 8 positions matching TRBD2. Losses at the gene ends were 0 bases for V and 4 bases for J; bases not matched to a gene: 6. Germline lookup yields CDR1 SGHRS and CDR2 YFSETQ. The CDR3 runs to 15 residues. CDR3: CASSLEYGGAYEQYF. The CDR3 nucleotides read TGCGCCAGCAGCTTGGAATACGGGGGGGCGTACGAGCAGTACTTC.

The chain couples TRBV19 to TRBJ1-1, with TRBD1 matching 10 bases. This CDR3 contains 17 residues. Germline CDR1 and CDR2: LNHDA and SQIVND (reference sequence). The trim removed 5 bases at V and 3 bases at J, leaving 12 bases unmatched. The chain's CDR3 is CASSFPWDRGLDTEAFF. DNA of the CDR3: TGTGCCAGTAGTTTCCCTTGGGACAGGGGCTTAGACACTGAAGCTTTCTTT.

This clonotype was recorded many times. The V call is TRBV5-4, the J call TRBJ2-3; 10 bases are a match to TRBD2. Germline V gene data show CDR1 as SGHNT and CDR2 as YYREEE (reference sequence). The V and J ends lost 6 bases and 6 bases, in that order; junction bases with no gene match: 16. This CDR3 spans 17 amino acids. CDR3 residues: CASTDGGRLAGVDTQYF. The CDR3, as DNA: TGTGCCAGCACCGACGGCGGGAGGCTAGCGGGGGTGGATACGCAGTATTTT.

This clonotype was seen more than once but under ten times. The J gene is TRBJ2-7, the V gene TRBV4-2; D possibly corresponds to TRBD1 (6 bases). CDR3 length equals 17 residues. Germline V gene lookup returns CDR1 LGHNA and CDR2 YNFKEQ. V lost 0 bases and J 2 bases, leaving 17 bases between the germline ends. CDR3 in amino acids: CASSQDFGDTLTYEQYF. The CDR3 bases are TGTGCCAGCAGCCAAGATTTTGGGGACACCTTAACCTACGAGCAGTACTTC.

This clonotype was observed at least ten times. The DNA for the CDR3 is TGTGCCAGCAGCCAAGATCAGCGGGGGGGCCCAGATACGCAGTATTTT. This sequence encodes CASSQDQRGGPDTQYF. This chain links TRBV4-2 with TRBJ2-3; 10 positions agree with TRBD2. CDR3 size: 16 residues. The germline gives CDR1 LGHNA, CDR2 YNFKEQ. V shed 0 bases and J 4 bases; nucleotides not matched to a gene: 4.

This clonotype was observed a handful of times. The V call is TRBV7-2, the J call TRBJ2-6, with D unclear. The CDR3 extends over 17 amino acids. Per germline, CDR1 SGHTA and CDR2 FQGNSA. Trimming shortened V by 2 bases and J by 0 bases, and 11 bases separated the two germline ends. For the CDR3, the DNA is TGTGCCAGCAGCTTAATGGGCAGCCTCTCTGGGGCCAACGTCCTGACTTTC. Protein: CASSLMGSLSGANVLTF.

This sequence joins TRBV4-2 and TRBJ2-1, with 11 bases identical to TRBD2. The V and J ends lost 4 bases and 2 bases, in that order; junction bases with no gene match: 4. CDR1 is LGHNA, CDR2 YNFKEQ, per germline. CDR3 length equals 16 residues. The CDR3 DNA sequence: TGTGCCAGCAGCCGCCCTAGCGGGGGGCCCTACAATGAGCAGTTCTTC. This gives the protein CASSRPSGGPYNEQFF.

V and J are TRBV27 and TRBJ1-2, with D uncertain. The CDR3 is 13 amino acids. V was cut by 8 bases and J by 2 bases, with 12 bases left in between. Per the germline V gene, CDR1 is MNHEY and CDR2 is SMNVEV (reference sequence). CDR3 amino acids: CASAPGLNYGYTF. In DNA form, the CDR3 reads TGTGCCAGCGCGCCAGGACTAAACTATGGCTACACCTTC.